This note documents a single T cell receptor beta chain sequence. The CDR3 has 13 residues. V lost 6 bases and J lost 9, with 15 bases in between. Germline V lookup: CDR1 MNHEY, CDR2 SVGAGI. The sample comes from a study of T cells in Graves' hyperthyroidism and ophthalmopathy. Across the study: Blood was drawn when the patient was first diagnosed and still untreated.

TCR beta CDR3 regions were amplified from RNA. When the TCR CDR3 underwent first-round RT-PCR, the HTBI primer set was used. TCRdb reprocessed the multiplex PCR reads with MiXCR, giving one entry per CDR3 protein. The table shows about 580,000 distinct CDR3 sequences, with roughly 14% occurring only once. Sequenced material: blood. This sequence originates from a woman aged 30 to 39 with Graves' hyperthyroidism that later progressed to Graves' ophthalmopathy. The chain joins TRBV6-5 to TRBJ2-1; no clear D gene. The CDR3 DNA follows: TGTGCCAGCAGCTTACCACTACCTAGTGAGCAGTTCTTC. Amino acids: CASSLPLPSEQFF.